This passage covers 13 T cell receptor beta chains from one sample sequenced in a study of STAT3 mutations in large granular lymphocyte leukemia. For these TCRs, the target antigens are not known. Broader study findings: Every T-cell large granular lymphocyte leukemia patient had at least one immunodominant TCR beta clonotype.

Assay used: immunoSEQ multiplex PCR; TCRdb lists only in-frame clones, some missing. The data hold approximately 27,000 clones, with 70% to 80% observed a single time. The specimen sequenced was peripheral blood mononuclear cells. The receptor source for this set is a woman between 50 and 59 years old with T-cell large granular lymphocyte leukemia. Some clones in this sample may be carry-over from other donors' samples.

The genes are TRBV28 and TRBJ2-4; 7 positions agree with TRBD2. J gave up 2 bases and V 6 bases, and 13 bases lay outside the gene matches. The CDR3 is 17 residues long. Germline V lookup: CDR1 MDHEN, CDR2 SYDVKM. Here the CDR3 reads CASRPRGGSVTKNIQYF. The CDR3 DNA follows: TGTGCCAGCAGGCCTCGAGGCGGGAGTGTAACCAAAAACATTCAGTACTTC.

The rearrangement joins TRBV18 to TRBJ1-5; D is uncertain. The V and J ends lost 6 bases and 6 bases respectively, with 15 bases between them. The CDR3 covers 14 residues. Germline V lookup: CDR1 KGHSH, CDR2 LQKENI. CDR3 protein: CASSDHLGSQPQHF. DNA for the CDR3: TGTGCCAGCTCCGACCACCTGGGGAGTCAGCCCCAGCATTTT.

This clone was recorded a few times. The chain recombines TRBV27 with TRBJ2-4; TRBD2 matches 8 bases. Germline V gene data show CDR1 as MNHEY and CDR2 as SMNVEV (reference sequence). This CDR3 has 15 amino acids. The V segment lost 6 bases and the J segment 8 bases; nucleotides outside the gene matches: 12. DNA of the CDR3: TGTGCCAGCAGACCAACGTCCGGACTAGCTGACATTCAGTACTTC. Its protein product is CASRPTSGLADIQYF.

This chain uses TRBV6-1 with TRBJ2-7, with D maybe TRBD1 (6 bases). The CDR3 loop spans 15 amino acids. Germline CDR1 and CDR2: MNHNS and SASEGT. The germline V and J ends were trimmed by 8 bases and 5 bases, with 22 bases remaining between them. CDR3 bases: TGTGCCAGCTCTTATACGACAGGAGGCAACGACGAGCAGTACTTC. Its translation: CASSYTTGGNDEQYF.

This chain joins TRBV6-6 and TRBJ2-1, with 7 positions matching TRBD2. The CDR3 contains 14 residues. Looked up from germline, CDR1 is MNHNY and CDR2 is SVGAGI (reference sequence). Losses at the gene ends were 7 bases for V and 5 bases for J; bases not matched to a gene: 8. CDR3: CASIDKSGDNEQFF. CDR3 DNA: TGTGCCAGCATCGACAAAAGCGGGGACAATGAGCAGTTCTTC.

In this sample, this clone turned up a few times. The chain is built from TRBV4-1 and TRBJ2-7, with 10 bases fitting TRBD1. J lost 5 bases, V lost 4 bases, and 8 bases had no gene match. The CDR3 consists of 15 residues. CDR1 and CDR2 (germline): MGHRA, YSYEKL. CDR3 DNA sequence: TGCGCCAGCAGCCGGCGACAGGGGGCCGAGGACGAGCAGTACTTC. Translating gives CASSRRQGAEDEQYF.

This rearrangement joins TRBV28 to TRBJ2-7, with D tentatively TRBD1 (6 bases). Looked up from germline, CDR1 is MDHEN and CDR2 is SYDVKM. Trimming shortened V by 4 bases and J by 6 bases, and 19 bases separated the two germline ends. CDR3 length: 15 residues. CDR3 nucleotide sequence: TGTGCCAGCAGTTCCTCAGGAACAGGGTTCCTCGAGCAGTACTTC. It yields the protein CASSSSGTGFLEQYF.

This clone was seen once. The rearrangement links TRBV19 to TRBJ1-2, with TRBD1 as a possible D gene (5 bases). Germline loops: CDR1 LNHDA, CDR2 SQIVND (reference sequence). The CDR3 is 12 residues long. The ends were cut back, 6 bases at V and 4 bases at J, with 9 bases in the middle. The CDR3 spells CASRGRGYGYTF. In nucleotides, the CDR3 is TGTGCCAGTAGGGGGAGGGGCTATGGCTACACCTTC.

The genes are TRBV7-3 and TRBJ1-1; 7 nucleotides match TRBD1. CDR1 and CDR2 from the germline V gene are SGHTA and FQGTGA. V gave up 5 bases and J gave up 9 bases; unmatched junction bases: 12. The CDR3 sequence is 14 residues long. The CDR3 sequence: CASSLSGDSVKAFF. CDR3 nucleotides: TGTGCCAGCAGCCTCTCTGGGGACAGCGTGAAAGCTTTCTTT. Drawing the rest from reference TRBV7-3 and TRBJ1-1, the complete variable domain is GAGVSQTPSNKVTEKGKYVELRCDPISGHTALYWYRQSLGQGPEFLIYFQGTGAADDSGLPNDRFFAVRPEGSVSTLKIQRTERGDSAVYLCASSLSGDSVKAFFGQGTRLTVV.

The chain is built from TRBV6-5 and TRBJ2-7, with D unresolved. This CDR3 has 13 residues. The germline gives CDR1 MNHEY, CDR2 SVGAGI. Trimming took off 6 bases at V and 7 bases at J, with 16 bases between the two ends. The CDR3 nucleotides are TGTGCCAGCAGAGCCCCGGCGGTTGGGGAGCAGTACTTC. Protein product: CASRAPAVGEQYF.

This chain uses TRBV7-9 with TRBJ2-7; maybe TRBD1 (5 bases). Germline-derived CDR1 and CDR2 are SEHNR and FQNEAQ (reference sequence). V lost 3 bases and J 3 bases, leaving 9 bases between the germline ends. There are 13 residues in the CDR3. CDR3 amino acids: CASSLGRNYEQYF. DNA for the CDR3: TGTGCCAGCAGCTTGGGGCGAAACTACGAGCAGTACTTC.

The chain combines TRBV4-3 with TRBJ2-1; D is uncertain. V lost 0 bases and J 6 bases, leaving 9 bases between the germline ends. From germline, CDR1 is LGHNA and CDR2 YSLEER. This CDR3 has 14 residues. CDR3 protein: CASSQEMASNEQFF. Written as DNA, the CDR3 is TGCGCCAGCAGCCAAGAAATGGCAAGCAATGAGCAGTTCTTC.

This clone was seen only once. The V and J genes are TRBV5-1 and TRBJ2-7, with 13 bases aligning to TRBD2. CDR1 and CDR2 from the germline V gene are SGHRS and YFSETQ. The V gene end was trimmed by 4 bases and the J gene end by 6 bases; junction bases not matched to a gene: 4. The CDR3 runs to 14 residues. The CDR3 protein is CASSPGLAGVEQYF. CDR3 in DNA: TGCGCCAGCAGCCCCGGACTAGCGGGAGTCGAGCAGTACTTC.